The present TCR beta chain was sequenced within a study of blood T cell repertoires in COVID-19. Overall study context: Acute-phase and convalescent COVID-19 samples originated in the United States, Italy and Spain. The analysed material was cDNA or gDNA that came from T cells, B-cell-depleted T cells, or PBMCs.

The V segment lost 5 bases and the J segment 0 bases; nucleotides outside the gene matches: 4. The CDR3 extends over 15 amino acids. Germline values: CDR1 SGHNT, CDR2 YYREEE (reference sequence). Study processing details: Reference gene primers were amplified, and this amplification served to estimate nucleated cell counts. The data were produced by immunoSEQ multiplex PCR, yet TCRdb's version contains in-frame clones alone and is incomplete. For V, J and clone size, that table is used; D and trimming come from the DNA. The sample records just under 60,000 clones, around 90% being singletons. Input material: peripheral blood. The genes are TRBV5-4 and TRBJ2-1; 8 nucleotides align to TRBD2. This clonotype was obtained from a human donor with active COVID-19. The donor label of this sample is uncertain. This CDR3 reads CASRLAGSSYNEQFF. CDR3 sequence (DNA): TGTGCCAGCAGATTAGCGGGGAGCTCCTACAATGAGCAGTTCTTC.